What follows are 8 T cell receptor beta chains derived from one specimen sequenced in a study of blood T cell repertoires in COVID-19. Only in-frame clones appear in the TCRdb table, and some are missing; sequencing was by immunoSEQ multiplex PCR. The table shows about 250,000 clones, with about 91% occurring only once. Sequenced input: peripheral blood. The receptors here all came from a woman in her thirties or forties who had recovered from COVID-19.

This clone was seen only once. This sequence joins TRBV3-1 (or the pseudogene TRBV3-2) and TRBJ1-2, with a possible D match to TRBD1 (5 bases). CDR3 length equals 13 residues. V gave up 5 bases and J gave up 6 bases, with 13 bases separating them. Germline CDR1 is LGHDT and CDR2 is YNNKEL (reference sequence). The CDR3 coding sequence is TGTGCCAGCAGCATCGGGCAGGGTCATGGCTACACCTTC. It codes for CASSIGQGHGYTF.

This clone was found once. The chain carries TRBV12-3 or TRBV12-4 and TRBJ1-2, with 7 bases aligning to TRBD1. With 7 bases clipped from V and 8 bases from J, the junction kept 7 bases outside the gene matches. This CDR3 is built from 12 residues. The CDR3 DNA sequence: TGTGCCAGCACCAGGACAGGCAACGGCTACACCTTC. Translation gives CASTRTGNGYTF.

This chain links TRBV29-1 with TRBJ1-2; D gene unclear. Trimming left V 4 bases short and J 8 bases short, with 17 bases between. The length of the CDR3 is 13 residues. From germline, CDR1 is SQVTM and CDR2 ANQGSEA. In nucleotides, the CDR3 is TGCAGCGTTGCCCCGACAAGTAATGTAGGCTACACCTTC. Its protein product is CSVAPTSNVGYTF.

DNA of the CDR3: TGTGCCAGCAGTTCCCCGACTAGCGGGGGGCACTTTACCTACAATGAGCAGTTCTTC. It codes for CASSSPTSGGHFTYNEQFF. The J gene is TRBJ2-1, the V gene TRBV28; TRBD2 agrees at 13 bases. V trimming: 4 bases; J trimming: 2 bases; junction bases outside the gene matches: 11. Germline-derived CDR1 and CDR2 are MDHEN and SYDVKM. CDR3 length: 19 amino acids.

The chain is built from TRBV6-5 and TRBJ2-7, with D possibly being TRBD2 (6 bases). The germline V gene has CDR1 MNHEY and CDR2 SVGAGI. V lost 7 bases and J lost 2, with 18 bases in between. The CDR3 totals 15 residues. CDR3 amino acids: CASKVGGLGTYEQYF. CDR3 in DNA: TGTGCCAGCAAAGTGGGGGGACTGGGAACCTACGAGCAGTACTTC.

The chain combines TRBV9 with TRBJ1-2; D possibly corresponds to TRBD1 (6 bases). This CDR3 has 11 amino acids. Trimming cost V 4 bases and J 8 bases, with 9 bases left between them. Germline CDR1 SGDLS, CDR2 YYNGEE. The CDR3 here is CASSSGTGYTF. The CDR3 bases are TGTGCCAGCAGCTCCGGGACAGGCTACACCTTC.

CDR3 residues: CASSLEGGGSDEQFF. The CDR3, as DNA: TGCGCCAGCAGCTTGGAGGGCGGGGGGTCAGATGAGCAGTTCTTC. This rearrangement joins TRBV5-1 to TRBJ2-1; 8 bases align to TRBD2. Germline V gene data show CDR1 as SGHRS and CDR2 as YFSETQ. With 0 bases clipped from V and 8 bases from J, the junction kept 7 bases outside the gene matches. The CDR3 is made up of 15 amino acids.

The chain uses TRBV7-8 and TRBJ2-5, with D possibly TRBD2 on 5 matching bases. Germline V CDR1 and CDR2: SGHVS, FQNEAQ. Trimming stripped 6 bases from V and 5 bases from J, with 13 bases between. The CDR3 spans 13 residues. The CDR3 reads CASRDRRGETQYF. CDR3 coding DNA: TGTGCCAGCAGGGATAGGCGCGGGGAGACCCAGTACTTC.